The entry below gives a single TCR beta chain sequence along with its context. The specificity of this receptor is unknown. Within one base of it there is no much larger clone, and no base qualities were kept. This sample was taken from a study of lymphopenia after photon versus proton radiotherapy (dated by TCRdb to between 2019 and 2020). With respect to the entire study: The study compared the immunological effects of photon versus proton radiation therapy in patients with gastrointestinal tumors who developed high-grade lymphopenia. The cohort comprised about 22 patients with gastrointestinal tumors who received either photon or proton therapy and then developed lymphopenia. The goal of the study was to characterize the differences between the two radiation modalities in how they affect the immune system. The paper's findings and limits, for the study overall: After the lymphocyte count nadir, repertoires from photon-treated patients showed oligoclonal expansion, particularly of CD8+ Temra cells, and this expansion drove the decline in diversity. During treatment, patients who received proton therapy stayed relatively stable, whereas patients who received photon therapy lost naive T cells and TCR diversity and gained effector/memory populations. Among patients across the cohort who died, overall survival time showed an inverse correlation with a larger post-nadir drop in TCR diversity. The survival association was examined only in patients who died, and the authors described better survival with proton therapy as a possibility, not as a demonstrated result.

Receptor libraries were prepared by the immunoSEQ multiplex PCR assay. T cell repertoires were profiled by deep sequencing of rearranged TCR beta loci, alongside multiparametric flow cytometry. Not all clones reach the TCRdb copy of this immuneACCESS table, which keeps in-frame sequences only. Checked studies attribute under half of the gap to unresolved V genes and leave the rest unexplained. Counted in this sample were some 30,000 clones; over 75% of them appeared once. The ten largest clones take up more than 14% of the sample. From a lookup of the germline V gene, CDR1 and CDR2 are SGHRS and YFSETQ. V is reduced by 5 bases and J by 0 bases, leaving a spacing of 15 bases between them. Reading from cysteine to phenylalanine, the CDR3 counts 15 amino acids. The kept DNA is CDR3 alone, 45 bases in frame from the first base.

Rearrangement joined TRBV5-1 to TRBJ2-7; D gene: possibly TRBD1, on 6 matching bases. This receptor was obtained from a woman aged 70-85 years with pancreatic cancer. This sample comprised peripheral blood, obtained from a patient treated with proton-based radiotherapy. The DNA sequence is TGCGCCAGCAGTTCCGGACAGAGCCTCTCCTACGAGCAGTACTTC. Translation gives CASSSGQSLSYEQYF.